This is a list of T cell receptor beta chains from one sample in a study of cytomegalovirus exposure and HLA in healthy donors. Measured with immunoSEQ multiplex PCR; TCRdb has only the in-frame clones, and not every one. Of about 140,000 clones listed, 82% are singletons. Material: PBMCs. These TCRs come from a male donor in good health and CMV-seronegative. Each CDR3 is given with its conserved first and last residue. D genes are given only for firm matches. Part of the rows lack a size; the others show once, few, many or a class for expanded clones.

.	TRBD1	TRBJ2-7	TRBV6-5	TGTGCCAGCAGCACAGGGGATGAGCAGTACTTC	CASSTGDEQYF
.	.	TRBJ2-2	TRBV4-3	TGCGCCAGCAGTGACTGGAGCGGAGGAAACACCGGGGAGCTGTTTTTT	CASSDWSGGNTGELFF
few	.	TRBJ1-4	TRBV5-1	TGCGCCAGCACCGGTACAGGGACTGAAAAACTGTTTTTT	CASTGTGTEKLFF
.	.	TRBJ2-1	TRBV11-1	TGTGCCAGCAGCCATCCCGACCTGACTCTCAATGAGCAGTTCTTC	CASSHPDLTLNEQFF
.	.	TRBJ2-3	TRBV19	TGTGCCAGTACCGCCAGCCAGGGCACAGATACGCAGTATTTT	CASTASQGTDTQYF
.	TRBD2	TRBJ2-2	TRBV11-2	TGTGCCAGCAGCTTAGGGGATTACCTAGCGGCAAACACCGGGGAGCTGTTTTTT	CASSLGDYLAANTGELFF
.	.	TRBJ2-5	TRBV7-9	TGTGCCAGCAGCCCCTTCGGGCAGGGTGGGGAGACCCAGTACTTC	CASSPFGQGGETQYF
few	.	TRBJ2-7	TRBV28	TGTGCCAGCAGTTTTAACAGGGCCTACGAGCAGTACTTC	CASSFNRAYEQYF
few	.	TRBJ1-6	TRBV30	TGTGCCTGGACAGGGGTCGGTTCACCCCTCCACTTT	CAWTGVGSPLHF
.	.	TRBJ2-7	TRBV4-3	TGCGCCAGCAGCCAAGATTACAATAGCAAGAGCTCCTACGAGCAGTACTTC	CASSQDYNSKSSYEQYF
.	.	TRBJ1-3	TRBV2	TGTGCCAGCACCCCAGGGCCCACCATATATTTT	CASTPGPTIYF
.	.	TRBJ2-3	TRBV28	TGTGCCAGCAGCCCATTTCGGGCAGGGGTAGGCACAGATACGCAGTATTTT	CASSPFRAGVGTDTQYF
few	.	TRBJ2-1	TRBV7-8	TGTGCCAGCAGCTTCTGGAGAAGCAATGAGCAGTTCTTC	CASSFWRSNEQFF
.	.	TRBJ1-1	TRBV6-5	TGTGCCAGCAGTTATGGCATCATGAACACTGAAGCTTTCTTT	CASSYGIMNTEAFF
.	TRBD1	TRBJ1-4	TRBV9	TGTGCCAGCAGCGTAGGGGGACAGGACAGCAAACTGTTTTTT	CASSVGGQDSKLFF
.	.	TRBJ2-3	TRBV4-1	TGCGCCAGCAGTCAAAGGACGCGGGATCTGACAGATACGCAGTATTTT	CASSQRTRDLTDTQYF
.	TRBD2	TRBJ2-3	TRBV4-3	TGCGCCAGCAGCCAAGATCTGGGCCGGGGACTAGCGGGAGCAGATACGCAGTATTTT	CASSQDLGRGLAGADTQYF
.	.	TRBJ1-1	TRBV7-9	TGTGCCAGCAGCTCCTCCTTAAGCCTGAACACTGAAGCTTTCTTT	CASSSSLSLNTEAFF
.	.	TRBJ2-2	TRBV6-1	TGTGCCAGCAGCTCCCGCGGGGAGCTGTTTTTT	CASSSRGELFF
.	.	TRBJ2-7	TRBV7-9	TGTGCCAGCAGCGAGCCCGTATGGTACGAGCAGTACTTC	CASSEPVWYEQYF
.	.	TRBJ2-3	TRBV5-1	TGCGCCAGCAGCTTGGCCTCTGGCACAGATACGCAGTATTTT	CASSLASGTDTQYF
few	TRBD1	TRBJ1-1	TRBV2	TGTGCCAGACGGACAGGGATGAACACTGAAGCTTTCTTT	CARRTGMNTEAFF
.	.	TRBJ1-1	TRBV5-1	TGCGCCAGCAGCTTGGGTCTTTCTCCTGAAGCTTTCTTT	CASSLGLSPEAFF
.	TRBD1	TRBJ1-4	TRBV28	TGTGCCAGCAGTTCACAGGGGGTCAGTGAAAAACTGTTTTTT	CASSSQGVSEKLFF
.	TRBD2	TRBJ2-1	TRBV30	TGTGCCTGGACCCTGGGGACTAGCGAGATGAATGAGCAGTTCTTC	CAWTLGTSEMNEQFF